A single sample gave rise to the 24 T cell receptor beta chains below, sequenced in a study of spatial heterogeneity in lung cancer. Sample time point: sample taken at primary tumor resection. Sequencing was performed on whole RNA extracted from tumor and nontumor lung tissue, or from frozen PBMC, and the material was left unsorted. In TCRdb, the 5' RACE reads were re-called with MiXCR into one record per CDR3 protein. The repertoire holds approximately 40,000 distinct CDR3 sequences, with approximately 15% as singletons. This specimen consisted of PBMCs, obtained at surgery. These receptors came from a male donor with early-stage non-small cell lung cancer.

The V gene is TRBV5-1, the J gene TRBJ2-3; 10 nucleotides line up with TRBD2. The length of the CDR3 is 15 residues. Looked up from germline, CDR1 is SGHRS and CDR2 is YFSETQ. After removal of 4 bases from V and 7 bases from J, the junction contained 9 bases not matched to a gene. The CDR3 protein is CASSGSGGLSNTQYF. The CDR3 DNA follows: TGCGCCAGCAGCGGTAGCGGGGGGCTTAGTAATACGCAGTATTTT.

The gene calls are TRBV20-1 and TRBJ1-2, with 7 bases that match TRBD1. Germline assignment: CDR1 DFQATT and CDR2 SNEGSKA (reference sequence). With 6 bases clipped from V and 0 bases from J, the junction kept 7 bases outside the gene matches. This CDR3 region has 14 residues. The CDR3 reads CSAKGTVANYGYTF. DNA of the CDR3: TGCAGTGCAAAGGGGACAGTAGCTAACTATGGCTACACCTTC.

This clonotype came up many times. The chain couples TRBV6-2 or TRBV6-3 to TRBJ2-6; tentatively, D is TRBD2 (5 bases). The CDR3 runs to 15 residues. V was shortened by 4 bases and J by 0 bases, with 7 bases between the two germline ends. CDR1 and CDR2 from the germline V gene are MNHEY and SVGEGT. The CDR3: CASSWEFSGANVLTF. The CDR3 bases are TGTGCCAGCAGTTGGGAGTTCTCTGGGGCCAACGTCCTGACTTTC.

This clonotype was seen more than once but under ten times. The junction departs from germline at one end; a sequencing error may be responsible. This chain links TRBV6-6 with TRBJ2-5; D is uncertain. The CDR3 runs 13 residues. The V gene's germline CDR1 is MNHNY and CDR2 SVGAGI (reference sequence). As DNA, the CDR3 is TGTGCCAGCAGATACTTACCGGCGGCTGCCCAGTACTTC. Translation gives CASRYLPAAAQYF.

This clonotype was recorded at least ten times. The chain employs TRBV5-4 and TRBJ2-3; TRBD1 aligns across 7 bases. This CDR3 has 14 residues. With 4 bases clipped from V and 9 bases from J, the junction kept 11 bases outside the gene matches. The V gene's germline CDR1 is SGHNT and CDR2 YYREEE (reference sequence). CDR3 sequence reads: CASSLPRQGRTQYF. As DNA, the CDR3 is TGTGCCAGCAGCCTCCCCCGACAGGGCCGGACGCAGTATTTT.

This clonotype was counted at least ten times. The chain combines TRBV10-3 with TRBJ2-3; D gene uncertain. This CDR3 comprises 14 residues. The germline gives CDR1 ENHRY, CDR2 SYGVKD. V was trimmed by 0 bases and J by 1 base, leaving 5 bases between them. CDR3 nucleotide sequence: TGTGCCATCAGTGAGTCAACGGGCACAGATACGCAGTATTTT. Translation: CAISESTGTDTQYF.

This clonotype showed up just a few times. The genes are TRBV25-1 and TRBJ2-2; D not resolved. With 4 bases removed from V and 5 bases from J, the gap between germline ends came to 5 bases. The germline gives CDR1 MGHDK, CDR2 SYGVNS. This CDR3 has 12 residues. This CDR3 reads CASSGVTGELFF. Written as DNA, the CDR3 is TGTGCCAGCAGTGGGGTTACCGGGGAGCTGTTTTTT.

This clonotype was recorded at least ten times. The chain carries TRBV7-9 and TRBJ2-4, with D tentatively TRBD2 (5 bases). The CDR3 totals 18 residues. Germline CDR1 reads SEHNR; CDR2 reads FQNEAQ (reference sequence). Trimming took 5 bases from V and 1 from J, leaving 21 bases between them. CDR3 loop: CASSPNFGGLGAKNIQYF. Here the CDR3 DNA reads TGTGCCAGCAGCCCCAATTTCGGAGGATTAGGGGCCAAAAACATTCAGTACTTC.

The V gene is TRBV28, the J gene TRBJ2-7, with TRBD1 identical over 8 bases. The CDR3 has 15 residues. Germline assignment: CDR1 MDHEN and CDR2 SYDVKM. After removal of 3 bases from V and 1 base from J, the junction contained 5 bases not matched to a gene. CDR3 DNA sequence: TGTGCCAGCAGTTTGACCGGGACAGGATCCTACGAGCAGTACTTC. Its protein product is CASSLTGTGSYEQYF.

This clonotype was seen a handful of times. The chain uses TRBV7-2 and TRBJ1-4, with D unresolved. The ends were cut back, 3 bases at V and 11 bases at J, with 16 bases in the middle. The germline CDR1 and CDR2 sequences are SGHTA and FQGNSA. This CDR3 has 14 residues. CDR3 nucleotides: TGTGCCAGCAGCTTCGCACGGACCTCTGGGAAACTGTTTTTT. Translated: CASSFARTSGKLFF.

This clonotype was recorded at least ten times. The rearrangement uses TRBV29-1 and TRBJ1-2; D remains unclear. Trimming stripped 5 bases from V and 4 bases from J, with 17 bases between. CDR3 size: 14 residues. The germline gives CDR1 SQVTM, CDR2 ANQGSEA. CDR3 loop: CSVNDPRRSYGYTF. CDR3 nucleotide sequence: TGCAGCGTTAATGACCCGAGGAGGTCCTATGGCTACACCTTC.

Many counts were recorded for this clonotype. This rearrangement joins TRBV27 to TRBJ1-4; no firm D call. The CDR3 contains 15 residues. The V gene lost 1 base and the J gene lost 7 bases, with 13 bases spanning the gap. Germline CDR1 reads MNHEY; CDR2 reads SMNVEV (reference sequence). The CDR3 sequence: CASSLLPGSGEKLFF. The CDR3 DNA follows: TGTGCCAGCAGTTTATTACCCGGGTCCGGTGAAAAACTGTTTTTT.

The chain links TRBV27 to TRBJ2-2; a possible D gene is TRBD2 (5 bases). The CDR3 is made up of 17 amino acids. Germline V gives CDR1 MNHEY, CDR2 SMNVEV (reference sequence). V lost 0 bases and J lost 2, with 13 bases in between. CDR3 in amino acids: CASSLSPRRANTGELFF. CDR3 sequence (DNA): TGTGCCAGCAGTTTATCGCCTCGGCGGGCTAACACCGGGGAGCTGTTTTTT.

This clonotype occurred many times. J is TRBJ2-5 and V is TRBV12-3 or TRBV12-4; TRBD1 aligns across 10 bases. The V gene end was trimmed by 6 bases and the J gene end by 1 base; junction bases not matched to a gene: 2. The CDR3 has 14 amino acids. This chain's CDR3 is CASRWTGGQETQYF. In nucleotides, the CDR3 is TGTGCCAGCAGATGGACAGGGGGCCAAGAGACCCAGTACTTC.

The rearrangement uses TRBV12-3 or TRBV12-4 and TRBJ1-1; no clear D gene. This CDR3 is 14 amino acids long. V lost 7 bases and J 10 bases, leaving 22 bases between the germline ends. Written as DNA, the CDR3 is TGTGCCAGCACCAACACAGTAGGTCCAGATAGAGCTTTCTTT. Its protein product is CASTNTVGPDRAFF.

The V call is TRBV7-9, the J call TRBJ1-1; 10 bases align to TRBD1. The CDR3 has 14 residues. V was pared by 5 bases and J by 7 bases, with 7 bases of the junction left unmatched. Germline V gene lookup returns CDR1 SEHNR and CDR2 FQNEAQ (reference sequence). CDR3 residues: CASSTWTGGGEAFF. The CDR3 coding sequence is TGTGCCAGCAGCACCTGGACAGGGGGTGGTGAAGCTTTCTTT.

The sample holds many counts of this clonotype. The gene calls are TRBV6-2 or TRBV6-3 and TRBJ2-1; TRBD1 is a possible D gene (6 bases). Trimming left V 7 bases short and J 5 bases short, with 24 bases between. The CDR3 spans 17 residues. CDR1 MNHEY and CDR2 SVGEGT come from the germline V gene. The CDR3 protein is CASNNRAYQQIDNEQFF. The CDR3 region has the DNA TGTGCCAGCAATAACAGGGCGTATCAGCAAATTGACAATGAGCAGTTCTTC.

The chain has TRBV19 and TRBJ1-5; 9 bases are a match to TRBD1. The CDR3 is 14 amino acids. CDR1 is LNHDA, CDR2 SQIVND, per germline (reference sequence). Losses at the gene ends were 3 bases for V and 7 bases for J; bases not matched to a gene: 4. The CDR3 protein is CASSITGGGQPQHF. CDR3 bases: TGTGCCAGTAGTATTACAGGGGGCGGACAGCCCCAGCATTTT.

This clonotype came up a few times. V is TRBV9 and J is TRBJ2-7, with 8 bases aligning to TRBD1. Germline V gene lookup returns CDR1 SGDLS and CDR2 YYNGEE. The CDR3 is 14 residues long. V dropped 0 bases and J dropped 3; count of bases not matched to a gene: 2. CDR3 DNA sequence: TGTGCCAGCAGCGTAGTTGACAGGGGCTACGAGCAGTACTTC. Translated, it gives CASSVVDRGYEQYF.

CDR3 sequence reads: CASSLGPVSNQPQHF. DNA of the CDR3: TGTGCCAGCAGTTTGGGGCCAGTAAGCAATCAGCCCCAGCATTTT. The chain has TRBV12-3 or TRBV12-4 and TRBJ1-5; tentative D call: TRBD1 (5 bases). V lost 3 bases, J lost 1 base, and 10 bases lay in between. The CDR3 runs to 15 residues.

V is TRBV4-2 and J is TRBJ2-2, with 10 bases fitting TRBD2. Germline V gene sequence: CDR1 LGHNA, CDR2 YNFKEQ. CDR3 length: 17 amino acids. The V gene end was trimmed by 2 bases and the J gene end by 7 bases; junction bases not matched to a gene: 10. The CDR3 is CASSQLLAGGDSGELFF. The CDR3 nucleotides are TGTGCCAGCAGCCAACTTTTAGCGGGGGGAGACAGCGGGGAGCTGTTTTTT.

This clonotype came up many times. The chain combines TRBV20-1 with TRBJ2-3; D possibly corresponds to TRBD1 (7 bases). The CDR3 length is 14 residues. CDR1 is DFQATT, CDR2 SNEGSKA, per germline (reference sequence). Trimming pared 0 bases from V and 4 bases from J, leaving 11 bases between. As DNA, the CDR3 is TGCAGTGCTAGAGATAGGAGGGGGCCAGATACGCAGTATTTT. It is translated as CSARDRRGPDTQYF.

This clonotype was seen at least ten times. This sequence joins TRBV7-8 and TRBJ1-4; D perhaps matches TRBD1 (6 bases). V lost 1 base to trimming and J lost 5 bases, with 14 bases between them. This CDR3 has 16 amino acids. In germline, CDR1 is SGHVS, CDR2 FQNEAQ. The DNA for the CDR3 is TGTGCCAGCAGCTTAGTACCGACGAGGGGGAATGAAAAACTGTTTTTT. Translated: CASSLVPTRGNEKLFF.

This clonotype was seen ten or more times. This sequence joins TRBV5-1 and TRBJ1-5; tentative D call: TRBD1 (5 bases). V was cut by 3 bases and J by 0 bases, with 13 bases left in between. The CDR3 has 16 residues. Germline V gene sequence: CDR1 SGHRS, CDR2 YFSETQ. CDR3 bases: TGCGCCAGCAGCTGCGGGACGGACTATAGCAATCAGCCCCAGCATTTT. Translating it yields CASSCGTDYSNQPQHF. Variable domain in full (rest from reference TRBV5-1 and TRBJ1-5): KAGVTQTPRYLIKTRGQQVTLSCSPISGHRSVSWYQQTPGQGLQFLFEYFSETQRNKGNFPGRFSGRQFSNSRSEMNVSTLELGDSALYLCASSCGTDYSNQPQHFGDGTRLSIL.